The present TCR beta chain was sequenced within a study of CD8+CD57+ T cells in acquired aplastic anemia. V shed 0 bases and J shed 6 bases, with 16 bases lying between them. Germline assignment: CDR1 GTSNPN and CDR2 SVGIG (reference sequence). The CDR3 is made up of 15 amino acids. This clonotype was picked up a small number of times. Before being chosen for sequencing, patients had shown CD8+CD57+ cell expansion by flow cytometry. Profiling of TCR beta VDJ combinations and CDR3 sequences used genomic DNA as template. One entry per CDR3 protein results from TCRdb running MiXCR on the reads. The data contain 150,000 to 200,000 distinct CDR3 sequences, around half of them singletons.

This TCR came from a human donor with aplastic anemia. The specimen sequenced was sorted CD4+, CD8+, or CD8+CD57+ T cells (not recorded which) from PBMCs. The chain links TRBV30 to TRBJ2-3; D gene uncertain. CDR3 in DNA: TGTGCCTGGAGTGTGTCAGCGTCAATGATGGATACGCAGTATTTT. This sequence encodes CAWSVSASMMDTQYF.